Listed below are T cell receptor beta chains from one sample, sequenced in a study of cytomegalovirus exposure and HLA in healthy donors. TCRdb's table, derived via immunoSEQ multiplex PCR, lists solely in-frame clones and lacks some. The data contain roughly 150,000 clones, approximately 80% of them seen just once; the ten biggest clones take up 2.2%. What was sequenced was PBMCs. These receptors originate from a man aged 25-45 years in good health and CMV-seronegative. The CDR3 runs from the conserved cysteine through the conserved F or W. Fields, in order: V gene, clone size, D gene, J gene, CDR3 protein, CDR3 DNA. A D gene is named only where the DNA matches it firmly. Size is omitted from some rows. Given values are once, few, many or a class for expanded clones.

>TRBV9|-|TRBD1|TRBJ2-6
CASSPGDRGRVGANVLTF
TGTGCCAGCAGCCCCGGGGACAGGGGGCGCGTTGGGGCCAACGTCCTGACTTTC
>TRBV10-2|-|-|TRBJ1-2
CASSDQGNYGYTF
TGCGCCAGCAGTGATCAGGGCAACTATGGCTACACCTTC
>TRBV4-3|once|TRBD2|TRBJ2-3
CASSQGVIAGGPAQYF
TGCGCCAGCAGCCAGGGCGTGATAGCGGGAGGACCGGCGCAGTATTTT
>TRBV4-3|-|-|TRBJ2-7
CASSQGASYEQYF
TGCGCCAGCAGCCAAGGCGCGTCCTACGAGCAGTACTTC
>TRBV5-1|-|-|TRBJ1-1
CASSRGSADTEAFF
TGCGCCAGCAGCAGAGGGTCGGCGGACACTGAAGCTTTCTTT
>TRBV15|-|TRBD2|TRBJ2-7
CATSRALLADLQEQYF
TGTGCCACCAGCAGAGCCCTACTAGCGGATTTGCAGGAGCAGTACTTC
>TRBV6-5|once|TRBD2|TRBJ2-7
CASSYPGTSGTQQYF
TGTGCCAGCAGTTACCCCGGGACTAGCGGTACGCAGCAGTACTTC
>TRBV6-5|few|TRBD2|TRBJ2-7
CASRGLAGAAYEQYF
TGTGCCAGCAGAGGACTAGCGGGAGCGGCCTACGAGCAGTACTTC
>TRBV28|-|-|TRBJ1-5
CASSFYGARNQPQHF
TGTGCCAGCAGTTTTTATGGAGCGCGCAATCAGCCCCAGCATTTT
>TRBV6-5|-|TRBD2|TRBJ2-1
CASSNGLADNEQFF
TGTGCCAGCAGCAACGGACTAGCGGACAATGAGCAGTTCTTC
>TRBV25-1|once|-|TRBJ1-6
CASSDGGALNSPLHF
TGTGCCAGCAGTGACGGAGGGGCCTTGAATTCACCCCTCCACTTT
>TRBV6-1|-|-|TRBJ1-1
CASSEVRGTRGTEAFF
TGTGCCAGCAGTGAAGTAAGGGGGACTAGGGGCACTGAAGCTTTCTTT
>TRBV27|-|-|TRBJ1-1
CASRRLSGTEAFF
TGTGCCAGCAGGAGGTTGTCCGGCACTGAAGCTTTCTTT
>TRBV5-1|-|TRBD2|TRBJ2-1
CASSLVGGYFDEQFF
TGCGCCAGCAGCTTGGTGGGGGGGTACTTCGATGAGCAGTTCTTC
>TRBV7-9|-|TRBD1|TRBJ2-3
CASSLAPGGSDTQYF
TGTGCCAGCAGCTTAGCGCCAGGGGGATCAGATACGCAGTATTTT
>TRBV7-8|-|-|TRBJ2-7
CASKSFQGPSYEQYF
TGTGCCAGCAAAAGCTTCCAGGGCCCCAGTTACGAGCAGTACTTC
>TRBV5-1|-|-|TRBJ1-1
CASSRGGTYTEAFF
TGCGCCAGCAGTCGTGGCGGCACTTACACTGAAGCTTTCTTT
>TRBV10-2|few|-|TRBJ1-5
CASSELALFQSSNQPQHF
TGCGCCAGCAGTGAGTTGGCTCTTTTTCAGTCTAGCAATCAGCCCCAGCATTTT
>TRBV11-2|once|-|TRBJ2-3
CASSLSGSWVDTQYF
TGTGCCAGCAGCTTATCGGGGAGTTGGGTAGATACGCAGTATTTT
>TRBV5-1|-|TRBD1|TRBJ2-7
CASSWGQDSYEQYF
TGCGCCAGCAGCTGGGGACAGGACTCCTACGAGCAGTACTTC
>TRBV5-1|few|-|TRBJ1-1
CASSLGEGRVNTEAFF
TGCGCCAGCAGCTTGGGGGAGGGAAGGGTGAACACTGAAGCTTTCTTT
>TRBV7-2|-|-|TRBJ1-2
CASSLRGQLGGSNYGYTF
TGTGCCAGCAGCTTACGAGGCCAGTTAGGAGGCTCTAACTATGGCTACACCTTC